Following are 28 T cell receptor beta chains from one sample sequenced in a study of high-grade serous ovarian cancer treatment subgroups. Tumor tissue was taken before any definitive surgery or chemotherapy was given. Repertoires were generated with immunoSEQ multiplex PCR, while TCRdb's copy carries only in-frame clones and drops some. The sample lists roughly 10,000 clones; more than 65% were seen once. The sample taken for sequencing was tumor tissue. These receptors came from a human donor with high-grade serous ovarian cancer.

DNA of the CDR3: TGTGCCAGCAGAATAGGGGACGAGCAGTACTTC. It is translated as CASRIGDEQYF. The chain carries TRBV6-5 and TRBJ2-7, with a tentative D call TRBD1 (5 bases). This CDR3 is built from 11 residues. Germline V gene lookup returns CDR1 MNHEY and CDR2 SVGAGI. Trimming cost V 6 bases and J 5 bases, with 8 bases left between them.

This chain links TRBV5-1 with TRBJ2-5; 7 bases fit TRBD1. The germline V gene has CDR1 SGHRS and CDR2 YFSETQ. V shed 4 bases, J shed 1 base, and the junction held 4 bases outside the gene matches. The CDR3 sequence is 14 residues long. The CDR3 here is CASSLGTAQETQYF. The CDR3 bases are TGCGCCAGCAGCCTCGGGACAGCCCAAGAGACCCAGTACTTC.

This clone was detected only once. CDR3 sequence: CASSFQSNTEAFF. The CDR3 DNA is TGCGCCAGCAGCTTCCAGTCGAACACTGAAGCTTTCTTT. This rearrangement joins TRBV5-1 to TRBJ1-1; D is uncertain. Germline V CDR1 and CDR2: SGHRS, YFSETQ. V was cut by 2 bases and J by 1 base, with 6 bases left in between. The CDR3 contains 13 residues.

By proportion, this clone is medium-sized. The chain couples TRBV29-1 to TRBJ1-5; 8 positions agree with TRBD1. The CDR3 is made up of 13 amino acids. The V and J ends lost 5 bases and 4 bases, in that order; junction bases with no gene match: 4. CDR1 and CDR2 (germline): SQVTM, ANQGSEA. The CDR3 loop reads CSVSTGVNQPQHF. CDR3 nucleotide sequence: TGCAGCGTTTCGACAGGGGTGAATCAGCCCCAGCATTTT.

This clone was seen just once. This chain joins TRBV10-3 and TRBJ2-5; D uncertain. The CDR3 is 14 amino acids. Looked up from germline, CDR1 is ENHRY and CDR2 is SYGVKD. The V gene lost 6 bases and the J gene lost 2 bases, with 13 bases spanning the gap. DNA for the CDR3: TGTGCCATCAGCCTAGGACCGATGCAAGAGACCCAGTACTTC. Translated, it gives CAISLGPMQETQYF.

The rearrangement links TRBV19 to TRBJ1-1; possible D gene TRBD1, 6 bases. V was cut by 5 bases and J by 6 bases, with 22 bases left in between. CDR1 is LNHDA, CDR2 SQIVND, per germline (reference sequence). CDR3 size: 16 residues. The CDR3 DNA sequence: TGTGCCAGTAGTCCTAACGGACGGACTGGGGGCTCTGAAGCTTTCTTT. Its protein is CASSPNGRTGGSEAFF.

The V call is TRBV7-9, the J call TRBJ1-2, with D perhaps matching TRBD1 (5 bases). This CDR3 contains 15 residues. Germline CDR1 and CDR2: SEHNR and FQNEAQ (reference sequence). Trimming stripped 1 base from V and 10 bases from J, with 19 bases between. DNA for the CDR3: TGTGCCAGCAGCTTAGTGCGAACAGGCGGCTATAACTACACCTTC. It specifies CASSLVRTGGYNYTF.

This clone has more than one count but fewer than ten. The rearrangement uses TRBV7-2 and TRBJ2-7; D may be TRBD1 or TRBD2 (5 bases each). V was shortened by 5 bases and J by 3 bases, with 14 bases between the two germline ends. From germline, CDR1 is SGHTA and CDR2 FQGNSA. The CDR3 length is 14 residues. As DNA, the CDR3 is TGTGCCAGCAGCACTTCAGGGACCGGCTACGAGCAGTACTTC. This sequence encodes CASSTSGTGYEQYF.

The V gene is TRBV27, the J gene TRBJ2-3, with 7 bases lining up with TRBD1. This CDR3 is 16 amino acids long. Germline V lookup: CDR1 MNHEY, CDR2 SMNVEV (reference sequence). V dropped 5 bases and J dropped 1; count of bases not matched to a gene: 9. The CDR3 loop reads CASSPPAGTGTDTQYF. CDR3 DNA sequence: TGTGCCAGCAGTCCACCTGCAGGGACAGGCACAGATACGCAGTATTTT.

V gene TRBV28 combines with J gene TRBJ2-6, with D hard to call. Trimming took off 7 bases at V and 0 bases at J, with 10 bases between the two ends. CDR1 is MDHEN, CDR2 SYDVKM, per germline. The CDR3 runs to 15 residues. The CDR3 region is CASIGIGSGANVLTF. DNA of the CDR3: TGTGCCAGCATAGGCATAGGCTCTGGGGCCAACGTCCTGACTTTC.

This clone was seen more than once but under ten times. The V call is TRBV7-3, the J call TRBJ2-1, with TRBD2 identical over 9 bases. Germline CDR1 SGHTA, CDR2 FQGTGA. Germline trimming cut 5 bases from V and 6 bases from J; bases unmatched to any gene: 5. The CDR3 is made up of 14 amino acids. The CDR3 DNA sequence: TGTGCCAGCAGCAGACTAGCGGAAGCCAATGAGCAGTTCTTC. Amino acids: CASSRLAEANEQFF.

The V gene is TRBV7-6, the J gene TRBJ2-3; D is undetermined. The CDR3 totals 13 residues. Germline CDR1 and CDR2: SGHVS and FNYEAQ. Trimming took 1 base from V and 5 from J, leaving 7 bases between them. In DNA, the CDR3 is TGTGCCAGCAGCTTAGTCTGGGGAGATACGCAGTATTTT. This codes for CASSLVWGDTQYF.

The gene calls are TRBV6-5 and TRBJ2-5, with a possible D match to TRBD1 (7 bases). CDR3 length: 15 residues. Germline V lookup: CDR1 MNHEY, CDR2 SVGAGI. V lost 4 bases and J lost 5, with 17 bases in between. As DNA, the CDR3 is TGTGCCAGCAGTTCCTACAGGGGAGGTCAGGAGACCCAGTACTTC. It translates to CASSSYRGGQETQYF.

The V gene is TRBV6-5, the J gene TRBJ1-2; 7 bases match TRBD1. Germline V gives CDR1 MNHEY, CDR2 SVGAGI. The CDR3 extends over 13 amino acids. V dropped 1 base and J dropped 8; count of bases not matched to a gene: 4. Here the CDR3 reads CASSYWDSGGYTF. For the CDR3, the DNA is TGTGCCAGCAGTTACTGGGACAGTGGGGGCTACACCTTC.

The chain joins TRBV30 to TRBJ2-6; D gene ambiguous. Trimming left V 8 bases short and J 0 bases short, with 11 bases between. The CDR3 length is 14 residues. CDR1 is GTSNPN, CDR2 SVGIG, per germline (reference sequence). As DNA, the CDR3 is TGTGCCGGGTCGTCCCCCTCTGGGGCCAACGTCCTGACTTTC. Translated: CAGSSPSGANVLTF. Looking up the rest from reference TRBV30 and TRBJ2-6 gives the full variable domain: SQTIHQWPATLVQPVGSPLSLECTVEGTSNPNLYWYRQAAGRGLQLLFYSVGIGQISSEVPQNLSASRPQDRQFILSSKKLLLSDSGFYLCAGSSPSGANVLTFGAGSRLTVL.

The chain joins TRBV5-5 to TRBJ1-1; D might be TRBD1 (5 bases). Trimming shortened V by 0 bases and J by 1 base, and 22 bases separated the two germline ends. Germline CDR1 reads SGHKS; CDR2 reads YYEKEE (reference sequence). CDR3 length: 19 amino acids. CDR3 sequence reads: CASSLANSGSGRTNTEAFF. The CDR3 nucleotides are TGTGCCAGCAGCTTGGCCAATAGTGGGTCAGGGAGGACGAACACTGAAGCTTTCTTT.

The chain is built from TRBV5-4 and TRBJ2-1, with D unresolved. Germline lookup yields CDR1 SGHNT and CDR2 YYREEE (reference sequence). V was clipped by 2 bases and J by 8 bases, with 8 bases between them. The CDR3 loop spans 12 amino acids. This CDR3 is CASSFSTHEQFF. As DNA, the CDR3 is TGTGCCAGCAGCTTTAGCACTCATGAGCAGTTCTTC. The full variable domain, with the rest looked up from reference TRBV5-4 and TRBJ2-1, is ETGVTQSPTHLIKTRGQQVTLRCSSQSGHNTVSWYQQALGQGPQFIFQYYREEENGRGNFPPRFSGLQFPNYSSELNVNALELDDSALYLCASSFSTHEQFFGPGTRLTVL.

The gene calls are TRBV19 and TRBJ2-3; 9 bases agree with TRBD2. Germline lookup yields CDR1 LNHDA and CDR2 SQIVND (reference sequence). The CDR3 consists of 14 residues. V lost 5 bases and J lost 1; bases outside the gene matches: 1. In DNA, the CDR3 is TGTGCCAGTAGTCGGACTAGCGGCACAGATACGCAGTATTTT. Residues: CASSRTSGTDTQYF. Looking up the rest from reference TRBV19 and TRBJ2-3 gives the full variable domain: DGGITQSPKYLFRKEGQNVTLSCEQNLNHDAMYWYRQDPGQGLRLIYYSQIVNDFQKGDIAEGYSVSREKKESFPLTVTSAQKNPTAFYLCASSRTSGTDTQYFGPGTRLTVL.

V and J are TRBV9 and TRBJ1-3; TRBD1 is a possible D gene (6 bases). In germline, CDR1 is SGDLS, CDR2 YYNGEE. The V end lost 3 bases, the J end lost 6 bases, and 13 bases lay between the germline ends. CDR3 length: 14 residues. The CDR3 nucleotides are TGTGCCAGCAGCGGTCAGGGGTACGAAAACACCATATATTTT. This gives the protein CASSGQGYENTIYF.

J is TRBJ2-3 and V is TRBV28; 10 nucleotides align to TRBD2. V was pared by 5 bases and J by 4 bases, with 12 bases of the junction left unmatched. CDR3 length equals 17 residues. Germline V CDR1 and CDR2: MDHEN, SYDVKM. The CDR3 protein is CASSLILAGLGPDTQYF. The CDR3 nucleotides read TGTGCCAGCAGTCTAATACTAGCGGGATTAGGGCCAGATACGCAGTATTTT.

The V gene is TRBV7-3, the J gene TRBJ2-5, with 16 bases aligning to TRBD2. The assigned J gene may be wrong: the sequence end matches TRBJ2-4 better. Germline V lookup: CDR1 SGHTA, CDR2 FQGTGA. The CDR3 totals 17 residues. CDR3 sequence: CASSSNPGTSGRAIQYF. The CDR3 DNA sequence: TGTGCCAGCAGCTCAAACCCCGGGACTAGCGGGAGGGCCATTCAGTACTTC.

The V and J genes are TRBV5-1 and TRBJ1-4; 8 bases agree with TRBD1. Germline V gene lookup returns CDR1 SGHRS and CDR2 YFSETQ. With V trimmed by 4 bases and J by 7 bases, 12 bases remained unmatched. There are 16 residues in the CDR3. In DNA form, the CDR3 reads TGCGCCAGCAGCGTGGGAGGACAGGGTCCAGGTGAAAAACTGTTTTTT. Translated: CASSVGGQGPGEKLFF.

The chain links TRBV6-1 to TRBJ2-2; a possible D gene is TRBD1 (6 bases). CDR1 MNHNS and CDR2 SASEGT come from the germline V gene. V gave up 5 bases and J gave up 6 bases, with 13 bases separating them. The length of the CDR3 is 14 residues. The CDR3 loop reads CASSNNRVAGELFF. In DNA form, the CDR3 reads TGTGCCAGCAGTAACAACAGGGTGGCCGGGGAGCTGTTTTTT.

The table lists this clone with a few counts. The chain employs TRBV10-1 and TRBJ2-3; possibly TRBD2 for D (6 bases). Germline V gives CDR1 WNHNN, CDR2 SYGVQD (reference sequence). This CDR3 comprises 14 residues. The V end lost 2 bases, the J end lost 5 bases, and 11 bases lay between the germline ends. The CDR3 nucleotides are TGCGCCAGCAGTGAGACTAGCTGGGGAGATACGCAGTATTTT. Protein product: CASSETSWGDTQYF.

The rearrangement uses TRBV9 and TRBJ2-6; possible D gene TRBD2, 7 bases. The CDR3 has 17 residues. CDR1 and CDR2 from the germline V gene are SGDLS and YYNGEE. Trimming stripped 2 bases from V and 4 bases from J, with 16 bases between. The CDR3, as DNA: TGTGCCAGCAGCGTTTCGGGGGGCGGACTAGGGGCCAACGTCCTGACTTTC. It is translated as CASSVSGGGLGANVLTF.

The rearrangement uses TRBV2 and TRBJ1-4; 7 nucleotides match TRBD1. V gave up 11 bases and J gave up 4 bases; unmatched junction bases: 10. Per the germline V gene, CDR1 is SNHLY and CDR2 is FYNNEI. The CDR3 has 14 amino acids. The CDR3 protein is CAGFSGTDNEKLFF. The CDR3 nucleotides read TGTGCCGGTTTTTCGGGGACAGATAATGAAAAACTGTTTTTT. Using reference TRBV2 and TRBJ1-4 for the parts outside the CDR3, the full variable domain is EPEVTQTPSHQVTQMGQEVILRCVPISNHLYFYWYRQILGQKVEFLVSFYNNEISEKSEIFDDQFSVERPDGSNFTLKIRSTKLEDSAMYFCAGFSGTDNEKLFFGSGTQLSVL.

The V gene is TRBV27, the J gene TRBJ2-5, with TRBD2 identical over 10 bases. CDR1 is MNHEY, CDR2 SMNVEV, per germline (reference sequence). The CDR3 length is 16 residues. V trimming: 2 bases; J trimming: 5 bases; junction bases outside the gene matches: 8. Here the CDR3 DNA reads TGTGCCAGCAGTTTAAAAAGCGGGAGGGCCGGTGAGACCCAGTACTTC. This encodes CASSLKSGRAGETQYF.

This clone was observed a handful of times. A junction end diverges from the germline sequence, so it may reflect a read error. The chain employs TRBV7-7 and TRBJ2-5; D is unclear. The CDR3 covers 13 residues. Germline V gene sequence: CDR1 SSHAT, CDR2 FNYEAQ (reference sequence). The chain's CDR3 is CASSFAGDRTQYF. In nucleotides, the CDR3 is TGTGCTAGCAGCTTCGCCGGAGACCGGACCCAGTACTTC.